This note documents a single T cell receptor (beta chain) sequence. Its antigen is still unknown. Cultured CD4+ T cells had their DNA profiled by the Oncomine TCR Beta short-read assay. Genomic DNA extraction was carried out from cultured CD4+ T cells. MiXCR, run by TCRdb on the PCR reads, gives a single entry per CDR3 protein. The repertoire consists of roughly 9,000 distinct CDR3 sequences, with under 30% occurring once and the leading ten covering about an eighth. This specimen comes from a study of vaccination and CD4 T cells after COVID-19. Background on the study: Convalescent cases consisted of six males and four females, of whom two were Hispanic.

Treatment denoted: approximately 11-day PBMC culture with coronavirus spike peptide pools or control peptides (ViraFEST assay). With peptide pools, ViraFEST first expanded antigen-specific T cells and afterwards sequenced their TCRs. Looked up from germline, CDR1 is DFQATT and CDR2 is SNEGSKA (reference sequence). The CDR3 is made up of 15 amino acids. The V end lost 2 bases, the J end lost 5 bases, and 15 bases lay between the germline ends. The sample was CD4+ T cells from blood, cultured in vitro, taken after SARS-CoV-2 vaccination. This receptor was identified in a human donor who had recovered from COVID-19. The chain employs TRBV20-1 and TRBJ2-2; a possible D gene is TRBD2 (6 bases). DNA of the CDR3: TGCAGTGCTAGATCCGGGAGTTTTGCGACCGGGGAGCTGTTTTTT. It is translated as CSARSGSFATGELFF.